This T cell receptor beta chain is from a study of glioma-infiltrating T cells. Using RNA template, CDR3s of TCR alpha and beta were amplified with iRepertoire arm-PCR. For one-step reverse transcription and amplification, roughly 100-400 ng of tissue mRNA or PBMC total RNA was used. From the multiplex PCR reads, TCRdb called clonotypes with MiXCR, one entry per CDR3 protein. The table includes some 4,900 distinct CDR3 sequences, roughly 32% detected once. For this clonotype: Its matching antigen is unknown. One end of the junction varies from germline; a read error may be responsible.

Study-wide results and limits: Very few CDR3 sequences were shared between tissue and blood. Above-expected tissue-blood divergence occurred in all gliomas, most in low-grade ones.

The sequence was obtained from a human donor with low-grade glioma or glioblastoma, undergoing nonglioma brain surgery, or in good health (not recorded which). Sequencing was done on a sample of glioma tissue, nonneoplastic brain tissue, or PBMCs (not recorded which).

This CDR3 reads CASVENTEALF. CDR3 DNA: TGTGCTAGCGTGGAGAACACTGAAGCTTTATTT. The V gene is TRBV2, the J gene TRBJ1-1, with no clear D. The CDR3 totals 11 residues. CDR1 SNHLY and CDR2 FYNNEI come from the germline V gene.